These T cell receptor beta chains were read from a single sample in a study of blood T cell repertoires in COVID-19. The method was immunoSEQ multiplex PCR; TCRdb's version includes in-frame clones alone and lacks a portion of them. The sample contains about 220,000 clones, around 85% of which appear only once. Sample: peripheral blood. These receptors were obtained from a woman aged 70-85 years with COVID-19, enrolled during active disease. CDR3s include the opening cysteine and the closing phenylalanine or tryptophan. The D gene is left open where the match is weak. Expanded clones get a size class; other rows say once, few or many, or leave the size out.

CDR3 protein: CASRELPGHLFF
CDR3 DNA: TGTGCCAGTAGGGAACTCCCGGGACACCTGTTTTTT
D gene: NA
V gene: TRBV19
clone size: NA
J gene: TRBJ1-4

CDR3 protein: CASSLVLAGGETQYF
CDR3 DNA: TGCGCCAGCAGCTTGGTCCTAGCGGGGGGGGAGACCCAGTACTTC
D gene: TRBD2
V gene: TRBV5-1
clone size: NA
J gene: TRBJ2-5

CDR3 protein: CASSEQDTEAFF
CDR3 DNA: TGTGCCAGCAGCGAACAGGACACTGAAGCTTTCTTT
D gene: NA
V gene: TRBV14
clone size: NA
J gene: TRBJ1-1

CDR3 protein: CASSPGTSVYEQYF
CDR3 DNA: TGTGCCAGCAGCCCCGGGACTAGCGTGTACGAGCAGTACTTC
D gene: TRBD2
V gene: TRBV7-6
clone size: NA
J gene: TRBJ2-7

CDR3 protein: CASSQDADRAVTF
CDR3 DNA: TGTGCCAGCAGCCAAGATGCAGACAGGGCGGTTACCTTC
D gene: TRBD1
V gene: TRBV3-1/TRBV3-2
clone size: few
J gene: TRBJ1-2

CDR3 protein: CATSAGGETQYF
CDR3 DNA: TGTGCCACCAGCGCGGGGGGAGAGACCCAGTACTTC
D gene: TRBD2
V gene: TRBV15
clone size: once
J gene: TRBJ2-5

CDR3 protein: CASRRDTPMSYTF
CDR3 DNA: TGTGCCAGCAGGAGAGACACTCCCATGAGCTACACCTTC
D gene: NA
V gene: TRBV6-5
clone size: NA
J gene: TRBJ1-2

CDR3 protein: CASSYGEGRLNTIYF
CDR3 DNA: TGTGCCAGCAGTTACGGGGAGGGGAGATTAAACACCATATATTTT
D gene: NA
V gene: TRBV6-6
clone size: NA
J gene: TRBJ1-3

CDR3 protein: CASSLVDRVDYGYTF
CDR3 DNA: TGTGCCAGCAGCTTAGTGGACAGGGTGGACTATGGCTACACCTTC
D gene: TRBD1
V gene: TRBV11-1
clone size: once
J gene: TRBJ1-2

CDR3 protein: CASSTGLKNIQYF
CDR3 DNA: TGTGCCAGCAGCACGGGACTAAAAAACATTCAGTACTTC
D gene: TRBD2
V gene: TRBV6-5
clone size: NA
J gene: TRBJ2-4

CDR3 protein: CASSQDRDRGQGYTF
CDR3 DNA: TGTGCCAGCAGCCAAGATAGGGACAGGGGGCAGGGCTACACCTTC
D gene: TRBD1
V gene: TRBV4-2
clone size: NA
J gene: TRBJ1-2

CDR3 protein: CASSPGTGTINEKLFF
CDR3 DNA: TGTGCCAGCAGCCCAGGGACCGGGACTATTAATGAAAAACTGTTTTTT
D gene: NA
V gene: TRBV14
clone size: NA
J gene: TRBJ1-4